This record covers a single TCR beta chain. Its antigen is unknown. Measured with immunoSEQ multiplex PCR; TCRdb has only the in-frame clones, and not every one. This sample has over 20,000 clones, with roughly three quarters found just once. The record originates from a study of OX40 agonist ivuxolimab in advanced cancers. CDR1 and CDR2 from the germline V gene are LNHNV and YYDKDF (reference sequence). This CDR3 has 15 residues. V dropped 0 bases and J dropped 3 bases, with 6 bases sitting between them. Study conclusions and caveats: Within 6 weeks, CD4+ and CD8+ blood T cells expanded clonally at 0.1 to 3.0 mg/kg.

The TCR was taken from an adult with an advanced solid tumor such as melanoma, head and neck, liver or kidney cancer. Sequencing used CD4+ or CD8+ T cells sorted from blood, obtained in a trial of the OX40 agonist ivuxolimab. The rearrangement joins TRBV15 to TRBJ2-6; no firm D call. The chain's CDR3 is CATSRDRVGANVLTF. CDR3 DNA: TGTGCCACCAGCAGAGATAGGGTTGGGGCCAACGTCCTGACTTTC.